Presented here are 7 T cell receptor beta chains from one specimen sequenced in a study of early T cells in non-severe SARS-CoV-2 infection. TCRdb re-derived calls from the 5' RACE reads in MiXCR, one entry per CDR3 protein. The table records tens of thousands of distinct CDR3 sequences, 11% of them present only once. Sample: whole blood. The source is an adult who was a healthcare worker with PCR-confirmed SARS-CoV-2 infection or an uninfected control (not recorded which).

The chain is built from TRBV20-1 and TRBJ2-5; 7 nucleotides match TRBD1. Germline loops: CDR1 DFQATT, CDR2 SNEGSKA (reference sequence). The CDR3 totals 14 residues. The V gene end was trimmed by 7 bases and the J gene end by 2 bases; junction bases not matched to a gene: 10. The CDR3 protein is CSGPKGARQETQYF. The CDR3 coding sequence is TGCAGTGGACCCAAGGGGGCGCGTCAAGAGACCCAGTACTTC.

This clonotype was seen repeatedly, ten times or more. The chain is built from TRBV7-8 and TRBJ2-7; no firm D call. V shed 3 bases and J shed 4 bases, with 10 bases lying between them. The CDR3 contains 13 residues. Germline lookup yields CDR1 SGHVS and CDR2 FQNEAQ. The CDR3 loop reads CASSFGPSYEQYF. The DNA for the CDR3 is TGTGCCAGCAGCTTTGGCCCTTCTTACGAGCAGTACTTC.

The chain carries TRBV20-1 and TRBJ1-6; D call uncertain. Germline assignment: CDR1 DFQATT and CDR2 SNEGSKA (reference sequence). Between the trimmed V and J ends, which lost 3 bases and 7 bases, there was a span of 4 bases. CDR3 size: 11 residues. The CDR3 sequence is CSASRNSPLHF. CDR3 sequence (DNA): TGCAGTGCTAGCCGAAATTCACCCCTCCACTTT.

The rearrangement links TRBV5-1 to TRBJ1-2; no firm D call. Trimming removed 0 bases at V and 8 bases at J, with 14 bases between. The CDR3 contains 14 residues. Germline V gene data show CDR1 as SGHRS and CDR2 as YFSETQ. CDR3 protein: CASSLAWTLGGYTF. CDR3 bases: TGCGCCAGCAGCTTGGCCTGGACTCTTGGCGGCTACACCTTC.

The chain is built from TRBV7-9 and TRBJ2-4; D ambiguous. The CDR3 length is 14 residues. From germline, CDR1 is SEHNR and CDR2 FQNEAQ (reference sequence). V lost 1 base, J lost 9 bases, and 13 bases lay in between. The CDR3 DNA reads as TGTGCCAGCAGCTTAGTTGGGCACTCAGGCATTCAGTACTTC. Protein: CASSLVGHSGIQYF.

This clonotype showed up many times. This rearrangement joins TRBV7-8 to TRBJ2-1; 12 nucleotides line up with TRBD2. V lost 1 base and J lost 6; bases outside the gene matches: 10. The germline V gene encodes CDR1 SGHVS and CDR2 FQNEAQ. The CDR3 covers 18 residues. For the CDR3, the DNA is TGTGCCAGCAGCTTAGGCCGACTAGCGGGAGTCTCGTCCAATGAGCAGTTCTTC. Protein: CASSLGRLAGVSSNEQFF.

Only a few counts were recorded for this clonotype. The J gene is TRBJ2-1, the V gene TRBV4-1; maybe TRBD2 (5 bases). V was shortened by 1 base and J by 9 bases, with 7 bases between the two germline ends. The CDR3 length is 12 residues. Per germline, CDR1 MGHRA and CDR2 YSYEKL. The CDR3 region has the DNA TGCGCCAGCAGCCAAGCGGGATTTGAGCAGTTCTTC. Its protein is CASSQAGFEQFF.